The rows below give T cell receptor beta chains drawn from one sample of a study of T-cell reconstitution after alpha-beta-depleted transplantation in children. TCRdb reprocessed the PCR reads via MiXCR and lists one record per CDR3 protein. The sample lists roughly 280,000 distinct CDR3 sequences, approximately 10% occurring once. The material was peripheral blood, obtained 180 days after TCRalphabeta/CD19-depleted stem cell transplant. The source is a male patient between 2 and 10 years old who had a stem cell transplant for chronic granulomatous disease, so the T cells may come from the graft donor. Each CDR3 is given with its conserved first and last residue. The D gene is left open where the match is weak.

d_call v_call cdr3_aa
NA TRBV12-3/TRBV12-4 CASSRTQRGEETQYF
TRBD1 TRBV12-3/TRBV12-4 CASSLLDRGHGYTF
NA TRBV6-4 CASSEDSSYNEQFF
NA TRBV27 CASSFTPNYEQYF
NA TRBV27 CATGWGAPPYEQYF
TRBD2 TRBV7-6 CASRLAGESGELFF
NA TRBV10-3 CAIRDRRTNTEAFF
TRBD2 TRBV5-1 CASNPTAGSSYNEQFF
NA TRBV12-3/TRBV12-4 CASSFRQEADTQYF
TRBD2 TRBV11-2 CASSDRAAGVYEQYF
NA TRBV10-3 CAISTYLNTEAFF
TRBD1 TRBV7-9 CASSLVPIPTGWYEQYF
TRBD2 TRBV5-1 CASRPRLAGGLNEQFF
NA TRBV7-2 CASSLKGNTIYF
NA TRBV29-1 CSVWSSYGYTF
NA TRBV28 CASSLGGPYGYTF
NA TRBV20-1 CSASDGSSYEQYF
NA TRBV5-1 CASSWGIGNEQFF
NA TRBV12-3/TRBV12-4 CASSFLGEGQPQHF
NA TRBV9 CASSVGSVRRGQETQYF
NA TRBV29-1 CSVGRDYGYTF
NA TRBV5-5 CASSPWTGYEQYF
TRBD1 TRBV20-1 CSAEDRVNTEAFF
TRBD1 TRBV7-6 CASSSAGTGVNEQFF
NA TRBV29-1 CSVQTGTSLDSGNTIYF
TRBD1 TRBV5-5 CASSLFDRGSNTGELFF
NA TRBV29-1 CSAEGGTYNEQFF
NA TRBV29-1 CSVDGFNIGGHYNEQFF
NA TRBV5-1 CASSPIRPDTQYF
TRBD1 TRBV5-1 CASSKGQGAFNSPLHF
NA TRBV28 CASTPSAATGNTIYF
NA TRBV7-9 CASSSVVATSTDTQYF
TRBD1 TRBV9 CASSIRQGDSPLHF
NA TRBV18 CASSPRRQLNEKLFF
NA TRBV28 CASSVRAAGYTF
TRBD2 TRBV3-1 CASSPWGAGGRSETGELFF
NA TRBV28 CASTTRVVQGPYEQYF
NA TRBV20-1 CSAKMPPPGEQFF
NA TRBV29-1 CSVESQVPPFF
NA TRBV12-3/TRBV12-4 CASRQYTGELFF
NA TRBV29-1 CSVEGGETQYF
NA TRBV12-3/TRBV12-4 CASSLGAGIYNEQFF
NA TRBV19 CASSITGIQETQYF